Reported below is one T cell receptor beta chain. Its target is unknown. These data belong to a study of beta chain features in type 1 diabetes. Whole-study context: Patients were similar to healthy donors in age and gender (as well as in cell yields). Findings and caveats of the study: Type 1 diabetes patients showed fewer insertions and more deletions at VDJ junctions.

Since all of the isolated RNA was reverse transcribed, expressed TCRB transcripts were what got sequenced. Here immunoSEQ multiplex PCR was the method, and the copy in TCRdb shows in-frame clones only, minus some. The table has around 340,000 clones, around 7.6% seen once; the top ten hold more than 0.4%. The germline gives CDR1 SGHTA, CDR2 FQGTGA. V lost 0 bases and J 5 bases, leaving 7 bases between the germline ends. The CDR3 spans 13 residues. Every single donor gave one heparinised blood draw, and these averaged about 116 mL. Naive, central memory, regulatory and stem cell-like memory cells within the CD4+ compartment were sorted using CD45RO/CCR7/CD25/CD127/CD95/CD27.

Input material: central memory CD4+ T cells from blood. V is TRBV7-3 and J is TRBJ2-5, with D hard to call. The TCR comes from a woman aged 18 to 35 in good health. The CDR3 protein is CASSLTPGETQYF. In DNA form, the CDR3 reads TGTGCCAGCAGCTTAACGCCCGGGGAGACCCAGTACTTC.